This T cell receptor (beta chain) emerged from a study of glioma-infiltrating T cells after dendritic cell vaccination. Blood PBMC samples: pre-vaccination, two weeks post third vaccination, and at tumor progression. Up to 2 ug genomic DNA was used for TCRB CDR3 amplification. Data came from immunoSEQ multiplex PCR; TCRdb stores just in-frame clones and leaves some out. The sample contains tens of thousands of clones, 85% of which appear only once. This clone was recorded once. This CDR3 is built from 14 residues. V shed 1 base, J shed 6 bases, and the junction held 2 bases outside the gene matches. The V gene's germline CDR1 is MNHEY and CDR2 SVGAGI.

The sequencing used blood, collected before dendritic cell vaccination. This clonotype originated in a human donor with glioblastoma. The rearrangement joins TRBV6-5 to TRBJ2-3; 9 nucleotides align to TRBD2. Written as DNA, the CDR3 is TGTGCCAGCAGTTACTTTGCGGGAGGGGATACGCAGTATTTT. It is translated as CASSYFAGGDTQYF.